This T cell receptor (beta chain) derives from a study of shared clonotypes between healthy human individuals (dated by TCRdb to about 2020). Broadly, across the study: Two women and a few men aged 18 to 49 years were included in the cohort. Per donor, leukapheresis produced somewhere between about 0.9 and 10 billion PBMCs. To increase sequencing depth and limit assay-specific biases, TCR repertoire library preparation and sequencing were carried out by different laboratories using diverse techniques. For each donor, CD4 naive and CD4 memory were each run on three plates, CD8 naive on two plates, and CD8 memory on one plate. To estimate repertoire size and how much clonotype sharing occurs between individuals, the study deeply sequenced the blood TCR repertoires of about five healthy adults. What the work shows at the level of the full study, not this receptor alone: Across four donors, around 5.4% of naive CD4, roughly 3.5% of naive CD8, around 2.5% of memory CD4, and 0.4% of memory CD8 clonotypes were shared. Even with the large sequencing depth, rarefaction of the sorted-subset datasets indicated that sequencing was incomplete. Estimated clonotype richness was generally larger for naive than for memory subsets. Pairwise subsampling indicated that sequencing depth was expected to affect the degree of clonotype sharing among donors. Because the study included a small number of donors, the genetic and exposure-history diversity represented was limited. Compared with non-shared clonotypes, clonotypes shared by all four sorted-subset donors had higher generation probabilities. Sampling was restricted to blood, and TCR repertoires in tissues likely differ from the TCR repertoires found in blood.

CDR3 length: 14 amino acids, cysteine to phenylalanine. CDR3 DNA only is kept here, 42 bases in frame from base 1. CDR1 and CDR2 are drawn from the germline V gene (reference sequence): MNHEY, SMNVEV. V is shortened by 1 base, J by 2 bases, and the region joining them spans 9 bases. On this clone: Its antigen is not yet known. Per-base quality was not reported, and no clone a single base away is much larger than it.

TCR CDR3 regions were amplified from genomic DNA by multiplex PCR using the deep immunoSEQ assay. Extracted genomic DNA from each cell subset was distributed evenly across all wells of several immunoSEQ 96-well plates, and each plate was treated as a replicate. For sorted subsets, each replicate PCR was loaded with approximately 190 ng genomic DNA, equivalent to 30,000 or so T cell genomes. Purified libraries were measured with a Qubit 3.0 fluorometer, size-checked on a Bioanalyzer 2100, and measured again with the KAPA Library Quantification kit. Every immunoSEQ 96-well plate was sequenced on a dedicated single-read 150-cycle Illumina NextSeq 550 flow cell. The original pipeline was this. Because the immunoSEQ output included only junctional sequences and no quality scores, the filtering could not be the same as the filtering used for full-length reads. Sequences were annotated with PyIR, a Python wrapper for IgBLAST v1.9, using IMGT germline references to assign V/J genes and CDR3. Any read was removed if the V/J assignment was weak (E-value above 1e-6), the CDR3 was missing, or the read contained stop codons, out-of-frame junctions, or ambiguous translated residues. V3J clonotypes were defined by identical inferred V gene, J gene, and CDR3 amino acid sequence. The percentage overlap between two repertoires was calculated by dividing the number of shared unique clonotypes by the size of the smaller repertoire. Richness of each repertoire was evaluated using RTK rarefaction, the Chao1 estimator, and Recon v2.1 estimates of unobserved clonotypes. Generation probabilities were computed with OLGA for all TCRbeta clonotypes obtained by the gDNA method from several donors. The clones in this table, taken by TCRdb from immuneACCESS, are in-frame only. Not every clone is retained; where verified, under half of the shortfall comes from an unresolved V gene, and the cause of the rest is unknown. V and J calls and clone size come straight from that table; D and trimming were deduced from the DNA. This sample gives a few million clones in total; roughly 95% of them show up just once. Clones ranked in the top ten supply more than 1.5% of the sample.

For the CD8 naive samples, CD45RO-negative cells were positively selected for CCR7, yielding a CD45RA+CCR7+ population from which TemRA cells were excluded. The donors were healthy, HIV-negative adults with no recently reported acute infections or vaccinations. Only Caucasian adults living in Nashville, Tennessee, USA were represented among the donors. After blood collection by leukapheresis, PBMCs were isolated using Ficoll-Histopaque density gradient centrifugation and then cryopreserved in the vapor phase of liquid nitrogen. Purity and quantity of every magnetically sorted T cell population were checked by analytical flow cytometry. Each sorted fraction had its genomic DNA isolated and then quantified by UV absorbance on a Nanodrop 2000c.

Sequenced material: naive CD8+ T cells from PBMCs. Explained via the paper, the cell subset or site label denotes: CD45RA+CCR7+. This receptor was taken from a man aged 18 to 30 in good health. Some clones in this sample may be carry-over from other donors' samples. Rearrangement joined TRBV27 to TRBJ2-7; possibly the D gene is TRBD2, per 6 matching bases. The sequence in DNA is TGTGCCAGCAGTTTATTTACGGGGGCCTACGAGCAGTACTTC. This codes for CASSLFTGAYEQYF.